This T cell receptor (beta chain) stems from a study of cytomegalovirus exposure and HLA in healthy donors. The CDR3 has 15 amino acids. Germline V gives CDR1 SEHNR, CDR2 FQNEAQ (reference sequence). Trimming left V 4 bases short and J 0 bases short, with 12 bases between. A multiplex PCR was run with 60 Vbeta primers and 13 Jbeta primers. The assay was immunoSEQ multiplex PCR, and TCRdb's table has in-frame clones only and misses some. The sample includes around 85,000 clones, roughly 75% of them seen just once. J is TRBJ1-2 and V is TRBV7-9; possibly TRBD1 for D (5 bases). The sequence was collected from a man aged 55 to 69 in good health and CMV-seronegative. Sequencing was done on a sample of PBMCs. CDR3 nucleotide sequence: TGTGCCAGCAGCTACGACAGTAAAGCTAACTATGGCTACACCTTC. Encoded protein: CASSYDSKANYGYTF.